Detailed here is one T cell receptor (beta chain). Clones were read by immunoSEQ multiplex PCR, and TCRdb kept only the in-frame ones, dropping some. The table includes approximately 170,000 clones, around 93% detected once. The data stem from a study of control samples from healthy donors and cancer patients. This CDR3 spans 15 amino acids. CDR1 is LGHNA, CDR2 YSLEER, per germline. V lost 0 bases and J 8 bases, leaving 11 bases between the germline ends. This clonotype was sampled from a woman aged 55-70 years in good health. Sequenced: blood. The chain has TRBV4-3 and TRBJ1-6, with D unresolved. The CDR3 DNA is TGCGCCAGCAGCCAAGACCCAAACTCATATTCACCCCTCCACTTT. Amino acids: CASSQDPNSYSPLHF.